These T cell receptor beta chains were read from a single sample in a study of cytomegalovirus exposure and HLA in healthy donors. Clones were read by immunoSEQ multiplex PCR, and TCRdb kept only the in-frame ones, dropping some. The table has under 150,000 clones, more than 60% seen once. The sample was PBMCs. Receptor source: a woman between 35 and 50 years old in good health and CMV-seronegative. Both conserved end residues are part of each CDR3. D genes are given only for firm matches. The size field is filled for only some rows; it gives once, few, many or a size class.

D	V	size	J	length	CDR3	DNA
.	TRBV5-1	.	TRBJ2-5	16	CASSLGGSSRVETQYF	TGCGCCAGCAGCTTGGGAGGGTCTTCTCGAGTGGAGACCCAGTACTTC
.	TRBV18	few	TRBJ2-3	15	CASSTQLTSTDTQYF	TGTGCCAGCTCAACCCAACTTACTAGCACAGATACGCAGTATTTT
TRBD2	TRBV7-6	.	TRBJ2-1	15	CASSLTSGSRNEQFF	TGTGCCAGCAGCCTCACTAGCGGGAGTAGGAATGAGCAGTTCTTC
TRBD2	TRBV18	.	TRBJ2-7	15	CASSQTSGAYYEQYF	TGTGCCAGCTCCCAGACTAGCGGGGCCTACTACGAGCAGTACTTC
.	TRBV9	.	TRBJ2-1	15	CASSVGTGFYNEQFF	TGTGCCAGCAGCGTAGGTACAGGGTTTTACAATGAGCAGTTCTTC
.	TRBV11-2	.	TRBJ1-2	16	CASSGAPNTIRDGYTF	TGTGCCAGCAGCGGGGCCCCCAACACGATTCGGGATGGCTACACCTTC
TRBD2	TRBV9	.	TRBJ2-1	15	CASSASGRAGDEQFF	TGTGCCAGCAGTGCTAGCGGGAGGGCCGGGGATGAGCAGTTCTTC
TRBD1	TRBV27	.	TRBJ1-5	15	CASSPGQGVQQPQHF	TGTGCCAGCAGTCCGGGACAGGGCGTTCAACAGCCCCAGCATTTT
TRBD1	TRBV5-1	.	TRBJ1-6	16	CASSFRGDRSNSPLHF	TGCGCCAGCAGCTTCCGTGGGGACAGAAGTAATTCACCCCTCCACTTT
.	TRBV18	.	TRBJ1-5	12	CASSPGDQPQHF	TGTGCCAGCTCACCCGGGGATCAGCCCCAGCATTTT
TRBD1	TRBV5-5	.	TRBJ1-2	15	CASSLTGGANYGYTF	TGTGCCAGCAGCTTGACAGGGGGAGCTAACTATGGCTACACCTTC
.	TRBV2	.	TRBJ2-7	13	CARSGRDSYEQYF	TGTGCCAGAAGCGGGCGGGACTCCTACGAGCAGTACTTC
.	TRBV27	.	TRBJ2-1	14	CASSYDSRYNEQFF	TGTGCCAGCAGTTACGACTCAAGGTACAATGAGCAGTTCTTC
.	TRBV7-7	.	TRBJ1-3	14	CASSPDYSGNTIYF	TGTGCCAGCAGCCCGGACTACTCTGGAAACACCATATATTTT
.	TRBV5-1	.	TRBJ2-2	15	CASSGAGSNTGELFF	TGCGCCAGCAGTGGGGCTGGGTCGAACACCGGGGAGCTGTTTTTT
.	TRBV14	.	TRBJ2-3	17	CASSQPGLRARTDTQYF	TGTGCCAGCAGCCAACCAGGACTAAGGGCCCGCACAGATACGCAGTATTTT
.	TRBV18	once	TRBJ2-7	15	CASSPKTLGDYEQYF	TGTGCCAGCTCACCAAAGACCCTAGGGGACTACGAGCAGTACTTC
.	TRBV19	.	TRBJ1-2	14	CASSTSRGSYGYTF	TGTGCCAGTAGTACTTCCAGGGGCTCATATGGCTACACCTTC
.	TRBV6-5	.	TRBJ1-1	14	CASSFGTPNTEAFF	TGTGCCAGCAGTTTCGGGACACCGAACACTGAAGCTTTCTTT
.	TRBV27	.	TRBJ2-5	14	CASSLFSRQETQYF	TGTGCCAGCAGTTTATTCTCGCGACAAGAGACCCAGTACTTC
TRBD1	TRBV5-5	.	TRBJ1-2	15	CASSFDRVGDYGYTF	TGTGCCAGCAGCTTTGACAGGGTAGGGGACTATGGCTACACCTTC
.	TRBV10-2	once	TRBJ2-5	15	CASRGIGLHQETQYF	TGCGCCAGCAGGGGGATCGGACTGCACCAAGAGACCCAGTACTTC
TRBD1	TRBV7-6	.	TRBJ2-2	17	CASSLARTGTNTGELFF	TGTGCCAGCAGCTTAGCGAGGACAGGGACCAACACCGGGGAGCTGTTTTTT
.	TRBV5-1	few	TRBJ2-7	15	CASGDPGTSSYEQYF	TGCGCCAGCGGAGACCCTGGAACTAGCTCCTACGAGCAGTACTTC
.	TRBV7-8	.	TRBJ2-5	15	CASSLGVGDQETQYF	TGTGCCAGCAGCTTAGGAGTAGGGGACCAAGAGACCCAGTACTTC
.	TRBV19	.	TRBJ1-1	17	CASSIRSQRGGASEAFF	TGTGCCAGTAGTATTCGATCCCAGCGGGGGGGAGCTTCTGAAGCTTTCTTT
.	TRBV6-5	.	TRBJ1-1	15	CASSYSTQGGLEAFF	TGTGCCAGCAGTTACTCGACACAGGGAGGGCTGGAAGCTTTCTTT
.	TRBV19	.	TRBJ2-4	13	CASSIEGENIQYF	TGTGCCAGTAGTATAGAAGGGGAAAACATTCAGTACTTC